This is a list of T cell receptor beta chains from one sample in a study of blood T cell repertoires in COVID-19. Produced via immunoSEQ multiplex PCR; TCRdb's table is partial and in-frame only. The sample includes roughly 55,000 clones, around 73% of them seen just once. Sequencing was performed on peripheral blood. These TCRs come from a man older than 75 with acute or convalescent COVID-19. Each CDR3 is given with its conserved first and last residue. The order of the fields is V gene, J gene, clone size, D gene, CDR3 protein, CDR3 DNA. D genes are given only for firm matches. The size of a clone is reported for some rows only, either as once, few or many, or as a class for expanded clones.

>TRBV3-1/TRBV3-2|TRBJ1-2|-|-
CASSQGLLSGYTF
TGTGCCAGCAGCCAAGGACTCCTATCCGGCTACACCTTC
>TRBV4-1|TRBJ2-7|-|-
CASSQVGLVNEQYF
TGCGCCAGCAGCCAAGTGGGCTTGGTCAACGAGCAGTACTTC
>TRBV19|TRBJ2-7|-|-
CASSIGSGYEQYF
TGTGCCAGTAGTATAGGCTCAGGCTACGAGCAGTACTTC
>TRBV7-8|TRBJ1-1|-|TRBD1
CASSLGQGRVNTEAFF
TGTGCCAGCAGCCTAGGACAGGGTAGGGTGAACACTGAAGCTTTCTTT
>TRBV24-1|TRBJ1-1|-|-
CATSKGVNTEAFF
TGTGCCACCAGTAAGGGGGTGAACACTGAAGCTTTCTTT
>TRBV5-4|TRBJ1-1|-|TRBD1
CASSPARNTGDTEAFF
TGTGCCAGCAGCCCGGCCCGGAATACAGGGGACACTGAAGCTTTCTTT
>TRBV28|TRBJ2-5|few|TRBD1
CASRPQGVRTQYF
TGTGCCAGCAGACCTCAGGGGGTTCGGACCCAGTACTTC
>TRBV5-1|TRBJ2-5|-|-
CASRPPWPSGQETQYF
TGCGCCAGCAGGCCCCCATGGCCTAGTGGGCAAGAGACCCAGTACTTC
>TRBV6-1|TRBJ1-2|-|-
CASSEEGQGNYGYTF
TGTGCCAGCAGTGAAGAAGGGCAGGGGAACTATGGCTACACCTTC
>TRBV5-5|TRBJ2-7|many|TRBD1
CASSSTGGAVGEQYF
TGTGCCAGCAGCTCAACAGGGGGCGCGGTGGGCGAGCAGTACTTC
>TRBV30|TRBJ2-7|-|-
CAWSSGFYEQYF
TGTGCCTGGAGTTCAGGCTTCTACGAGCAGTACTTC
>TRBV3-1/TRBV3-2|TRBJ1-2|-|TRBD1
CASSQTGDYGYTF
TGTGCCAGCAGCCAAACAGGGGACTATGGCTACACCTTC
>TRBV7-2|TRBJ1-6|-|-
CASRRQQGRSPLHF
TGTGCCAGCAGACGTCAACAGGGCCGCTCACCCCTCCACTTT
>TRBV3-1/TRBV3-2|TRBJ1-5|-|-
CASSPREGSNQPQHF
TGTGCCAGCAGCCCCCGCGAGGGTAGTAATCAGCCCCAGCATTTT
>TRBV13|TRBJ2-2|-|-
CASSPRWANVQGELFF
TGTGCCAGCAGCCCCCGCTGGGCGAACGTTCAGGGGGAGCTGTTTTTT
>TRBV30|TRBJ1-2|-|-
CAWRAGTAQVYGYTF
TGTGCCTGGAGGGCGGGGACGGCGCAGGTCTATGGCTACACCTTC
>TRBV27|TRBJ2-4|-|-
CASSEQGLAKNIQYF
TGTGCCAGCAGCGAACAGGGTCTAGCCAAAAACATTCAGTACTTC
>TRBV10-3|TRBJ1-4|-|-
CATSLWQGNEKLFF
TGTGCCACCTCTTTGTGGCAGGGTAATGAAAAACTGTTTTTT
>TRBV7-3|TRBJ2-7|-|-
CASSLGVSYEQYF
TGTGCCAGCAGCTTGGGCGTCTCCTACGAGCAGTACTTC
>TRBV7-3|TRBJ1-1|few|-
CASSLTAGPGTEAFF
TGTGCCAGCAGCTTAACGGCAGGGCCGGGCACTGAAGCTTTCTTT
>TRBV6-6|TRBJ2-7|-|TRBD2
CATAGGGAYEQYF
TGTGCCACCGCGGGAGGGGGCGCCTACGAGCAGTACTTC
>TRBV30|TRBJ1-1|-|-
CAWVGQLNTEAFF
TGTGCCTGGGTCGGACAGCTTAACACTGAAGCTTTCTTT
>TRBV30|TRBJ1-5|-|-
CAWSVQAGAEAQHF
TGTGCCTGGAGTGTACAGGCAGGGGCCGAGGCCCAGCATTTT